This T cell receptor beta chain was retrieved from a study of shared clonotypes between healthy human individuals. In the study overall: Per donor, three plates held CD4 naive cells, three held CD4 memory, two held CD8 naive and one held CD8 memory.

Broader study findings: In contrast to clonotypes shared by all four donors, non-shared clonotypes had lower generation probabilities.

Remarks on this clone: Its antigen is not identified.

CDR3 size: 14 residues. Trimming cost V 1 base and J 6 bases, with 11 bases left between them. CDR1 is SGDLS and CDR2 is YYNGEE in the germline V gene. Sequencing was performed with immunoSEQ multiplex PCR; in TCRdb, only in-frame clones are kept and a portion is missing. The sample records more than 1,200,000 clones, approximately 98.5% being singletons. The study separated CD4+ cells into CD45RA+ naive and CD45RA-negative memory subsets. The chain has TRBV9 and TRBJ2-1; D remains ambiguous. This clonotype was sampled from a man in his thirties or forties in good health. Sequenced: naive CD4+ T cells sorted from blood. Regarding subset: CD45RA+ positively selected. CDR3 amino acids: CASSVLSLANEQFF. CDR3 sequence (DNA): TGTGCCAGCAGCGTATTGAGTCTTGCCAATGAGCAGTTCTTC.